These 2 T cell receptor beta chains originate from one sample sequenced in a study of shared clonotypes between healthy human individuals. The repertoire was sequenced with immunoSEQ multiplex PCR; TCRdb's copy has only in-frame clones and lacks some. The table lists about 600,000 clones, around 80% of them singletons. Sequenced sample: PBMCs. All receptors derive from a woman aged 40-49 years in good health. Some clones in this sample may be carry-over from other donors' samples.

Concerning this clone: This is likely an artifact of a read error, given a far larger clone one base away. The chain recombines TRBV29-1 with TRBJ1-2, with D possibly being TRBD1 (5 bases). Trimming cost V 7 bases and J 1 base, with 19 bases left between them. CDR1 is SQVTM, CDR2 ANQGSEA, per germline. The CDR3 spans 15 residues. CDR3 coding DNA: TGCAGCGCTAATGAGGACGGCGGGGGTAACTATGGCTACACCTTC. Encoded protein: CSANEDGGGNYGYTF.

The rearrangement joins TRBV6-1 to TRBJ2-7, with D possibly matching TRBD1 (5 bases). Deletions cut 7 bases from V and 3 bases from J, with 13 bases between. Germline V gives CDR1 MNHNS, CDR2 SASEGT. This CDR3 contains 13 residues. CDR3 sequence: CASNPGFVYEQYF. DNA of the CDR3: TGTGCCAGCAATCCAGGGTTTGTCTACGAGCAGTACTTC.